The 23 T cell receptor beta chains given below trace back to one sample, sequenced in a study of shared clonotypes between healthy human individuals. Using immunoSEQ multiplex PCR, the repertoire was profiled, and TCRdb retains in-frame clones only, with some absent. Of 2.3 million or so clones listed, over 85% are singletons. The sample taken for sequencing was naive CD4+ T cells from PBMCs. Sample subset: CD45RA+ positively selected. The receptors originated from a man in his late teens or twenties in good health. Some clones in this sample may be carry-over from other donors' samples.

The V and J genes are TRBV12-5 and TRBJ2-3; 10 positions match TRBD2. Germline V gene lookup returns CDR1 LGHNT and CDR2 FRNRAP. V lost 3 bases, J lost 4 bases, and 1 base stayed unmatched. This CDR3 is 14 amino acids long. CDR3 in amino acids: CASGLGLAADTQYF. The CDR3 nucleotides read TGTGCTAGTGGTTTAGGACTAGCGGCAGATACGCAGTATTTT.

The rearrangement joins TRBV6-1 to TRBJ1-3; TRBD1 is a possible D gene (5 bases). V gave up 2 bases and J gave up 3 bases, with 14 bases separating them. Germline V gives CDR1 MNHNS, CDR2 SASEGT. CDR3 size: 16 residues. The CDR3 DNA follows: TGTGCCAGCAGTGAACCCGGGACCAAGCTTGGAAACACCATATATTTT. Protein product: CASSEPGTKLGNTIYF.

This clone has only one observation. This sequence joins TRBV7-6 and TRBJ2-2; no reliable D call. CDR1 and CDR2 (germline): SGHVS, FNYEAQ. The CDR3 runs to 15 residues. Trimming took 1 base from V and 4 from J, leaving 10 bases between them. This chain's CDR3 is CASSLEIRVTGELFF. The CDR3 DNA reads as TGTGCCAGCAGCTTAGAAATCCGTGTCACCGGGGAGCTGTTTTTT.

The chain uses TRBV5-1 and TRBJ2-1; 9 bases fit TRBD2. With V trimmed by 0 bases and J by 5 bases, 6 bases remained unmatched. The CDR3 has 16 residues. Germline V gene lookup returns CDR1 SGHRS and CDR2 YFSETQ. Here the CDR3 DNA reads TGCGCCAGCAGCTTGGGGTTGGGACTAGCTGACAATGAGCAGTTCTTC. Residues: CASSLGLGLADNEQFF.

This chain links TRBV6-6 with TRBJ2-1; the D gene could be TRBD1 or TRBD2 (6 bases each). The germline V gene has CDR1 MNHNY and CDR2 SVGAGI (reference sequence). This CDR3 has 16 residues. The germline V and J ends were trimmed by 5 bases and 6 bases, with 20 bases remaining between them. The CDR3 loop is CASSGNVGGDSNEQFF. CDR3 DNA: TGTGCCAGCAGTGGGAATGTGGGGGGCGATAGCAATGAGCAGTTCTTC.

This clone showed up just once. The chain couples TRBV2 to TRBJ2-7; D might be TRBD1 (6 bases). CDR3 length equals 14 residues. Trimming stripped 5 bases from V and 4 bases from J, with 15 bases between. CDR1 SNHLY and CDR2 FYNNEI come from the germline V gene. CDR3 coding DNA: TGTGCCAGCAGTCCCCGGGACAAGGTTTACGAGCAGTACTTC. Amino acid sequence: CASSPRDKVYEQYF.

This chain uses TRBV28 with TRBJ1-5; TRBD1 might be the D (5 bases). CDR1 and CDR2 (germline): MDHEN, SYDVKM. The CDR3 loop spans 15 amino acids. The V end lost 6 bases, the J end lost 5 bases, and 17 bases lay between the germline ends. The CDR3 nucleotides are TGTGCCAGCAGCTCCCCCGCCAGGGTGGATCAGCCCCAGCATTTT. It specifies CASSSPARVDQPQHF. Together with reference TRBV28 and TRBJ1-5, the CDR3 gives the full variable domain: DVKVTQSSRYLVKRTGEKVFLECVQDMDHENMFWYRQDPGLGLRLIYFSYDVKMKEKGDIPEGYSVSREKKERFSLILESASTNQTSMYLCASSSPARVDQPQHFGDGTRLSIL.

The CDR3: CASSVLGQLNTEAFF. CDR3 bases: TGTGCCAGCAGCGTACTAGGACAGCTGAACACTGAAGCTTTCTTT. The chain recombines TRBV9 with TRBJ1-1; D possibly corresponds to TRBD1 (6 bases). Germline V gene data show CDR1 as SGDLS and CDR2 as YYNGEE. V was clipped by 1 base and J by 0 bases, with 10 bases between them. This CDR3 is 15 amino acids long.

V is TRBV7-6 and J is TRBJ2-2; 11 bases fit TRBD2. After removal of 1 base from V and 3 bases from J, the junction contained 4 bases not matched to a gene. The CDR3 loop spans 17 amino acids. CDR1 is SGHVS and CDR2 is FNYEAQ in the germline V gene. Written as DNA, the CDR3 is TGTGCCAGCAGCTTAGAACTAGCGGGAGATTACACCGGGGAGCTGTTTTTT. It encodes CASSLELAGDYTGELFF.

CDR3 nucleotide sequence: TGTGCCAGCAGCTTTAAGGGGGGTTTCTATGGCTACACCTTC. The encoded protein is CASSFKGGFYGYTF. The gene calls are TRBV5-8 and TRBJ1-2, with D possibly being TRBD1 (6 bases). The V gene's germline CDR1 is SGHTS and CDR2 YDEGEE. V was clipped by 2 bases and J by 4 bases, with 12 bases between them. The CDR3 covers 14 residues.

V is TRBV28 and J is TRBJ2-2; 7 bases are shared with TRBD1. CDR1 is MDHEN and CDR2 is SYDVKM in the germline V gene. V shed 6 bases and J 9 bases; nucleotides not matched to a gene: 10. The CDR3 is 14 amino acids. Written as DNA, the CDR3 is TGTGCCAGCAGGGGGGCAGGGGGTTCCCGGGAGCTGTTTTTT. It is translated as CASRGAGGSRELFF.

CDR3 residues: CASSSRQGADTQYF. In DNA, the CDR3 is TGTGCCAGCAGCTCCCGACAGGGCGCAGATACGCAGTATTTT. V is TRBV7-2 and J is TRBJ2-3, with TRBD1 identical over 7 bases. Germline-derived CDR1 and CDR2 are SGHTA and FQGNSA. V shed 4 bases and J 4 bases; nucleotides not matched to a gene: 5. The CDR3 has 14 residues.

V is TRBV28 and J is TRBJ1-4, with TRBD1 matching 10 bases. After removal of 5 bases from V and 8 bases from J, the junction contained 5 bases not matched to a gene. Germline CDR1 reads MDHEN; CDR2 reads SYDVKM. The CDR3 length is 14 residues. This chain's CDR3 is CASSPGQGHEKLFF. The CDR3, as DNA: TGTGCCAGCAGTCCGGGACAGGGGCACGAAAAACTGTTTTTT.

The gene calls are TRBV2 and TRBJ1-2; TRBD1 agrees at 10 bases. The germline V gene encodes CDR1 SNHLY and CDR2 FYNNEI. The junction had 7 bases not matched to a gene; V was cut back by 4 bases and J by 2 bases. This CDR3 is 16 amino acids long. CDR3 DNA: TGTGCCAGCAGTGCCATGACAGGGGGCGCAAACTATGGCTACACCTTC. Amino acids: CASSAMTGGANYGYTF.

The rearrangement joins TRBV9 to TRBJ1-1; D remains unclear. Germline lookup yields CDR1 SGDLS and CDR2 YYNGEE. The germline V and J ends were trimmed by 4 bases and 3 bases, with 10 bases remaining between them. CDR3 length equals 13 residues. The CDR3 loop reads CASSRSGYTEAFF. The CDR3 DNA is TGTGCCAGCAGCCGGAGTGGCTACACTGAAGCTTTCTTT.

The chain combines TRBV9 with TRBJ2-2; the D gene is possibly TRBD2 (6 bases). This CDR3 has 16 amino acids. V lost 2 bases, J lost 6 bases, and 17 bases lay in between. CDR1 SGDLS and CDR2 YYNGEE come from the germline V gene. CDR3 residues: CASSVLGGTGAGELFF. The DNA for the CDR3 is TGTGCCAGCAGCGTTTTGGGGGGAACCGGCGCCGGGGAGCTGTTTTTT. The variable domain in full, with the rest retrieved from reference TRBV9 and TRBJ2-2, is DSGVTQTPKHLITATGQRVTLRCSPRSGDLSVYWYQQSLDQGLQFLIQYYNGEERAKGNILERFSAQQFPDLHSELNLSSLELGDSALYFCASSVLGGTGAGELFFGEGSRLTVL.

This chain links TRBV28 with TRBJ2-2, with TRBD1 matching 9 bases. The CDR3 contains 15 residues. Germline loops: CDR1 MDHEN, CDR2 SYDVKM. J was trimmed by 5 bases and V by 4 bases; bases with no gene match: 5. CDR3 sequence: CASSSGQGWTGELFF. Written as DNA, the CDR3 is TGTGCCAGCAGTTCCGGACAGGGGTGGACCGGGGAGCTGTTTTTT.

The chain is built from TRBV18 and TRBJ2-3; perhaps TRBD2 as D (6 bases). V was trimmed by 2 bases and J by 0 bases, leaving 24 bases between them. The CDR3 runs to 20 residues. Germline values: CDR1 KGHSH, CDR2 LQKENI. CDR3 sequence reads: CASSPTSDLRDFISTDTQYF. The CDR3 nucleotides read TGTGCCAGCTCACCAACCTCGGACCTCCGGGACTTTATTAGCACAGATACGCAGTATTTT.

The rearrangement links TRBV28 to TRBJ2-7; 9 bases are shared with TRBD2. The germline CDR1 and CDR2 sequences are MDHEN and SYDVKM. J lost 5 bases, V lost 5 bases, and 13 bases had no gene match. CDR3 size: 16 residues. DNA for the CDR3: TGTGCCAGCAGTCAAAGCGGGAGGCCCCGAGTGAACGAGCAGTACTTC. The encoded protein is CASSQSGRPRVNEQYF.

The chain employs TRBV5-4 and TRBJ1-4; tentative D call: TRBD1 (5 bases). The CDR3 loop spans 15 amino acids. Germline-derived CDR1 and CDR2 are SGHNT and YYREEE (reference sequence). Trimming shortened V by 4 bases and J by 8 bases, and 18 bases separated the two germline ends. The CDR3 DNA sequence: TGTGCCAGCAGCACCTCCGGGACGGCCTACGAAAAACTGTTTTTT. It encodes CASSTSGTAYEKLFF.

J is TRBJ2-7 and V is TRBV21-1; TRBD2, as called in the table, went unchecked against the DNA. TRBV21-1 represents a pseudogene. The CDR3 contains 15 residues. This CDR3 reads CASSKVNTETYEQYF. In DNA form, the CDR3 reads TGTGCCAGCAGCAAAGTCAACACGGAGACCTACGAGCAGTACTTC.

The chain links TRBV15 to TRBJ1-1; no clear D. The CDR3 totals 12 residues. The germline gives CDR1 LNHNV, CDR2 YYDKDF (reference sequence). The V end was cut by 5 bases, the J end by 5 bases, with 9 bases between. Here the CDR3 reads CATSGRNTEAFF. The CDR3 region has the DNA TGTGCCACCAGCGGCCGAAATACTGAAGCTTTCTTT.

The V gene is TRBV4-1, the J gene TRBJ1-2; perhaps TRBD1 as D (6 bases). This CDR3 region has 17 residues. V was cut by 3 bases and J by 5 bases, with 22 bases left in between. The germline V gene encodes CDR1 MGHRA and CDR2 YSYEKL. The CDR3 loop is CASSQFMGLRGVYGYTF. DNA of the CDR3: TGCGCCAGCAGCCAGTTCATGGGACTAAGGGGGGTATATGGCTACACCTTC.